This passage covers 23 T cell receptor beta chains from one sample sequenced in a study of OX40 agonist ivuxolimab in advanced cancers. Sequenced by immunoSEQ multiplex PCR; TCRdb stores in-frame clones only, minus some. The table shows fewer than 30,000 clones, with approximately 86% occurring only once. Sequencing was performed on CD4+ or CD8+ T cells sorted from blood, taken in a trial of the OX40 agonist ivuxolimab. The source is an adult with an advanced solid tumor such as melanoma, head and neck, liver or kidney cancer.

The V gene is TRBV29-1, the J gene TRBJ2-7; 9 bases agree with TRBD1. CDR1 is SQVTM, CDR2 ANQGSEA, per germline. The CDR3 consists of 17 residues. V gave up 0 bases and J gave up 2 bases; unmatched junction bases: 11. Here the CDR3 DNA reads TGCAGCGTTGAAGATCAGGTAGGGGGACAGGGCCCCTACGAGCAGTACTTC. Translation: CSVEDQVGGQGPYEQYF.

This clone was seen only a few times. CDR3 sequence reads: CASSFAGAEQYF. The CDR3 nucleotides are TGCGCCAGCAGCTTCGCAGGGGCCGAGCAGTACTTC. The chain recombines TRBV5-1 with TRBJ2-7, with TRBD1 as a possible D gene (6 bases). The CDR3 has 12 residues. Trimming left V 2 bases short and J 6 bases short, with 9 bases between. The germline V gene has CDR1 SGHRS and CDR2 YFSETQ.

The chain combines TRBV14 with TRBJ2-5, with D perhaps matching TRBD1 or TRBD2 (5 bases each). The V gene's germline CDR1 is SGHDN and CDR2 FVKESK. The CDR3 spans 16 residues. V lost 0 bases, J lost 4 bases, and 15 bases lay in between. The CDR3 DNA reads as TGTGCCAGCAGCCAAGAACAGAGAGGGGCGAGAGAGACCCAGTACTTC. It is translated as CASSQEQRGARETQYF.

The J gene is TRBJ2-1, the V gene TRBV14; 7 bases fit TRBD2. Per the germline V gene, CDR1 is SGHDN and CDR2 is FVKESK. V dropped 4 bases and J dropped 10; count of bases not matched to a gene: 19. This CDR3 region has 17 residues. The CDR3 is CASSPRTSPSPLLEQFF. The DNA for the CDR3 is TGTGCCAGCAGCCCTCGGACTAGTCCCAGCCCCCTACTGGAGCAGTTCTTC.

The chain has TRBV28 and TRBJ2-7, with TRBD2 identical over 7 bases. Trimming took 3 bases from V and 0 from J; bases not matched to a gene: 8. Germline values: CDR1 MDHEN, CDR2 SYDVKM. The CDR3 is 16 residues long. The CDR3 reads CASSFLLGEGSYEQYF. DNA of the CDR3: TGTGCCAGCAGTTTTTTGTTAGGGGAGGGCTCCTACGAGCAGTACTTC.

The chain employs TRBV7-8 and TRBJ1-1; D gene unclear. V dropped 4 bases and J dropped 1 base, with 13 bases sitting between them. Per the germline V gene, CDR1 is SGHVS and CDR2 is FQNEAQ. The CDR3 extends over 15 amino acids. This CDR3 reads CASSSTWRTNTEAFF. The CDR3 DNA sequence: TGTGCCAGCAGCTCAACGTGGAGGACGAACACTGAAGCTTTCTTT.

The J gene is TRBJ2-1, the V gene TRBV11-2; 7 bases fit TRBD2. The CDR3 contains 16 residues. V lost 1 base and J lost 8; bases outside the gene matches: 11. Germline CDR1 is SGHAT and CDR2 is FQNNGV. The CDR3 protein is CASSLVLREDLDEQFF. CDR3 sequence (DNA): TGTGCCAGCAGCTTAGTGTTACGGGAGGATCTCGATGAGCAGTTCTTC.

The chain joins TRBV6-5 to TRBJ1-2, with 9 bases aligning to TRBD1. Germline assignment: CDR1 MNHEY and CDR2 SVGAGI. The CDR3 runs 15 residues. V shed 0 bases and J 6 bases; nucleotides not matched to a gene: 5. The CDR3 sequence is CASSYSVWDRDGYTF. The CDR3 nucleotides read TGTGCCAGCAGTTACTCGGTATGGGACAGGGATGGCTACACCTTC.

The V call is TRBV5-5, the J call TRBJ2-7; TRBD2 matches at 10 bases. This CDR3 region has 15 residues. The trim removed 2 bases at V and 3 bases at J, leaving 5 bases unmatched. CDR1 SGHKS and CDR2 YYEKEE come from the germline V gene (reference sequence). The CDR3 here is CASSFGPSGSYEQYF. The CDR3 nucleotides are TGTGCCAGCAGCTTTGGTCCTAGCGGGAGCTACGAGCAGTACTTC.

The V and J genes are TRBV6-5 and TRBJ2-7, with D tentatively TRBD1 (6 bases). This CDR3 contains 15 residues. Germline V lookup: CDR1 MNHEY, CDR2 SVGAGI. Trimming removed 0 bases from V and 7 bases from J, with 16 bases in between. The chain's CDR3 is CASSYSGTSTREQYF. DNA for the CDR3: TGTGCCAGCAGTTACTCTGGGACATCTACTAGAGAGCAGTACTTC.

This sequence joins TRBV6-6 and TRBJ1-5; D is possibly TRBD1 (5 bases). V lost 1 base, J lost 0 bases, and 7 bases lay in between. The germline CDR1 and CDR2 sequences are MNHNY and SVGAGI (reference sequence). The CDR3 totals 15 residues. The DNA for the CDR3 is TGTGCCAGCAGTTACTTCCAGGGTAGCAATCAGCCCCAGCATTTT. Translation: CASSYFQGSNQPQHF.

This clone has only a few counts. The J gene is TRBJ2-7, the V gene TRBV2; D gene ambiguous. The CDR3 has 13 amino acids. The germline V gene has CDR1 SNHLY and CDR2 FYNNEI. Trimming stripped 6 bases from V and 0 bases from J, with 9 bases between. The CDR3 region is CASSPESSYEQYF. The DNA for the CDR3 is TGTGCCAGCAGCCCTGAGAGCTCCTACGAGCAGTACTTC.

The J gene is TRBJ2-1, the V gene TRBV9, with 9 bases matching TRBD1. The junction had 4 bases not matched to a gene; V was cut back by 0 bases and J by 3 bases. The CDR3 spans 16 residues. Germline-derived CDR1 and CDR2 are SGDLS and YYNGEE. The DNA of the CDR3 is TGTGCCAGCAGCGTAGGTGACAGGGGGAGCTACAATGAGCAGTTCTTC. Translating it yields CASSVGDRGSYNEQFF.

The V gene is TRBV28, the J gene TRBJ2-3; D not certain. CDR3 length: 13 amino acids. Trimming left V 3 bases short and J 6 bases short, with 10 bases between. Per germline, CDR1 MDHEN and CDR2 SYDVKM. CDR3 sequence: CASSFIGKDTQYF. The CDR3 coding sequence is TGTGCCAGCAGTTTCATAGGGAAGGATACGCAGTATTTT.

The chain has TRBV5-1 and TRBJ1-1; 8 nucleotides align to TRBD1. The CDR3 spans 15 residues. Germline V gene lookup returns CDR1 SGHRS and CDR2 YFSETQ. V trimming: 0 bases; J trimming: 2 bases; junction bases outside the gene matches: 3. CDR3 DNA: TGCGCCAGCAGCTTGGCCCAGGGGGCAAACACTGAAGCTTTCTTT. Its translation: CASSLAQGANTEAFF.

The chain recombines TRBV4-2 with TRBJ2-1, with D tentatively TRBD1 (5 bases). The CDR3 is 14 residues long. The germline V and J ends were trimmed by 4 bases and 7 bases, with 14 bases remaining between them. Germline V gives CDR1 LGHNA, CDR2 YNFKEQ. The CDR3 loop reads CASSRNTGINEQFF. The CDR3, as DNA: TGTGCCAGCAGCCGGAACACAGGAATAAATGAGCAGTTCTTC.

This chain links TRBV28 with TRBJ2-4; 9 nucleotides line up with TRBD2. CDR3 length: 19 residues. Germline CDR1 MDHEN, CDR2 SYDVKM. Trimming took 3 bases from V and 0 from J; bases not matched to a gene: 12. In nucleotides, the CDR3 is TGTGCCAGCAGTTTCCTCCGGGCTAGCGGGGACCTAGCCAAAAACATTCAGTACTTC. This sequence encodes CASSFLRASGDLAKNIQYF.

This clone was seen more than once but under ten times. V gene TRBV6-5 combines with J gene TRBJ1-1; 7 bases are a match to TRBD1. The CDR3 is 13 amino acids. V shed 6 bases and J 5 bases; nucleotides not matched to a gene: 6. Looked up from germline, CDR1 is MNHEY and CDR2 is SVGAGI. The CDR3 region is CASRRGHGTEAFF. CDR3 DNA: TGTGCCAGCAGGAGGGGGCATGGGACTGAAGCTTTCTTT.

CDR3 residues: CASSLPGAGEQYF. Here the CDR3 DNA reads TGTGCCAGCAGCTTACCGGGGGCTGGAGAGCAGTACTTC. This chain uses TRBV13 with TRBJ2-7, with D possibly being TRBD1 or TRBD2 (6 bases each). Trimming left V 2 bases short and J 7 bases short, with 12 bases between. Per the germline V gene, CDR1 is PRHDT and CDR2 is FYEKMQ (reference sequence). The CDR3 spans 13 residues.

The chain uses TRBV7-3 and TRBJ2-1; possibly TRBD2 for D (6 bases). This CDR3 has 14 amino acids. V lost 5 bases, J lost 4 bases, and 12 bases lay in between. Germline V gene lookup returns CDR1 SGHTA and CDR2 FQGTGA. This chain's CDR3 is CASSPRDSYNEQFF. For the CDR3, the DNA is TGTGCCAGCAGCCCCCGGGACTCGTACAATGAGCAGTTCTTC.

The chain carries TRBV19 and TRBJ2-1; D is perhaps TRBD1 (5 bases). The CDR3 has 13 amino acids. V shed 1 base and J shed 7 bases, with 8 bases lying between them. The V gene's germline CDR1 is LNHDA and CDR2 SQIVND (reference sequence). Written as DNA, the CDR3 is TGTGCCAGTAGTATAGCAGGGTGGAATGAGCAGTTCTTC. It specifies CASSIAGWNEQFF. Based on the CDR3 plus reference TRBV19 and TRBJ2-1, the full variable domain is DGGITQSPKYLFRKEGQNVTLSCEQNLNHDAMYWYRQDPGQGLRLIYYSQIVNDFQKGDIAEGYSVSREKKESFPLTVTSAQKNPTAFYLCASSIAGWNEQFFGPGTRLTVL.

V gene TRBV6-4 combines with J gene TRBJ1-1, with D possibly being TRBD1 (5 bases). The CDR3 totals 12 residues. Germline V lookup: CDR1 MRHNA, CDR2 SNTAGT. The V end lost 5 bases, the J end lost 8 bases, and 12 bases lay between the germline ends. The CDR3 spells CASSSGMAEAFF. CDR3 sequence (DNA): TGTGCCAGCAGTTCAGGGATGGCCGAAGCTTTCTTT.

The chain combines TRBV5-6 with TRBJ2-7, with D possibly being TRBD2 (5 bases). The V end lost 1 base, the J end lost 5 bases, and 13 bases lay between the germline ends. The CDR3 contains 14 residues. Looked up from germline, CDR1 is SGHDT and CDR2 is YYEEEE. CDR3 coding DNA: TGTGCCAGCAGCTTGCCGCTAGCTTCCCACGAGCAGTACTTC. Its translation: CASSLPLASHEQYF. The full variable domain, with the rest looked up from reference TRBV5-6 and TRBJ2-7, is DAGVTQSPTHLIKTRGQQVTLRCSPKSGHDTVSWYQQALGQGPQFIFQYYEEEERQRGNFPDRFSGHQFPNYSSELNVNALLLGDSALYLCASSLPLASHEQYFGPGTRLTVT.